Reported below is one T cell receptor (beta chain). A single base separates this from a much larger clone, so it may be a read error. This CDR3 is 16 amino acids long. Germline V gene sequence: CDR1 KGHDR, CDR2 SFDVKD. The V end was cut by 2 bases, the J end by 4 bases, with 13 bases between. This entry is derived from a study of human T cells and chemical hapten exposure. For the study at large: Small pooled library volume differences chiefly drove per-sample TCR yield variation.

The template was total RNA from unfractionated whole blood. Individual cDNA molecules each carried unique molecular identifiers attached by the library. Original handling: Sample TCR totals centred on a median of around 100,000, ranging about 20,000 to 700,000. TCRdb redid the calling of the 5' RACE reads with MiXCR, one entry per CDR3 protein. Clone size and V and J calls follow TCRdb, not the original study. This sample has about 110,000 distinct CDR3 sequences, with around 20% found just once. This sequence was found in a human donor in good health. V and J are TRBV24-1 and TRBJ2-2; a possible D gene is TRBD1 (5 bases). The DNA for the CDR3 is TGTGCCACCAGTGATTCATCAGGGCTTAGCACCGGGGAGCTGTTTTTT. The encoded protein is CATSDSSGLSTGELFF.